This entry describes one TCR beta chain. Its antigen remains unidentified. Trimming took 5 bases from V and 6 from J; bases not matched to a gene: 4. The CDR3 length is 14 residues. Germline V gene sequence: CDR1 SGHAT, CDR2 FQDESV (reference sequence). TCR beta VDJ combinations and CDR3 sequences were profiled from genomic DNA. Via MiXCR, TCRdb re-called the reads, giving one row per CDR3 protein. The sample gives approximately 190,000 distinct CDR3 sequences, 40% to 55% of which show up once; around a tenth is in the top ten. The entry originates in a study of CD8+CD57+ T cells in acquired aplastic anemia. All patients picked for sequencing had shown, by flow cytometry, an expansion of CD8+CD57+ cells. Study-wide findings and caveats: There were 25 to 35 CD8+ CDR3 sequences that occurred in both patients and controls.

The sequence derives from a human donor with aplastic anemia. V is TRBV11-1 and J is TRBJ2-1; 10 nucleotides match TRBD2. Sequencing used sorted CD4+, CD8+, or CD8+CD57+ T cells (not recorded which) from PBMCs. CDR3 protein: CASSQREGLNEQFF. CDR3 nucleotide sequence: TGTGCCAGCAGCCAGCGGGAGGGCCTCAATGAGCAGTTCTTC.